Below, one TCR beta chain is given with its context. Its specific antigen is unknown. Per-nucleotide qualities are absent, and no much larger clonotype sits a single base away. TCRbeta CDR3 regions were amplified from genomic DNA by means of the immunoSEQ Assay, a bias-controlled multiplex PCR. The study's own analysis went as follows. The number of nucleated cells in each sample was estimated from the amplification of reference gene primers within the assay. Sequence reads were collapsed and filtered to measure the absolute abundance of every unique TCRbeta CDR3 rearrangement. Productive Simpson clonality was computed per sample as the square root of Simpson's diversity index over productive rearrangements. Here the immuneACCESS table is served through TCRdb, limited to in-frame sequences with V and J called. Missing clones are a known gap in these copies; in checked studies unresolved V genes cover under half, and the rest lacks a known reason. For V, J and clone size, that table is used; D and trimming come from the DNA. This sample is represented by about 140,000 clones; 84% of them were singletons. 1.5% to 2% of the sample goes to the ten largest clones.

Participants in the prospective study were enrolled through a virtual design, were aged 18 to 89 years, and lived in approximately 25 United States geographic areas. In the prospective study, cohorts were assigned on the basis of participant-reported clinical history obtained from a screening survey and a study questionnaire. Exposed participants were defined as having been in contact with someone with a PCR-confirmed or clinician-diagnosed COVID-19 case within 2 weeks of study entry. Mobile phlebotomists in the prospective study collected whole blood, serum and a nasopharyngeal or oropharyngeal swab from every participant. Over a roughly 2-month period, participants in the prospective study had the option of providing additional blood draws and questionnaires. Blood samples from the prospective study were shipped frozen or at room temperature prior to DNA extraction. The data originate from a study of blood T cell repertoires in COVID-19 (dated by TCRdb to about 2020). General notes on the study: Samples covering the acute and convalescent phases of COVID-19 were provided by collaborators in the United States, Italy and Spain. The prospective study material was composed of cDNA or gDNA derived from T cells, B-cell-depleted T cells, or PBMCs. Subjects who had been exposed to COVID-19, were actively infected with it, or had recovered from it provided the deeply sampled blood TCRbeta repertoires that made up the dataset. The repertoires were released in a freely available public database intended as a resource for research on the immune response to SARS-CoV-2. Samples came from the ongoing ImmuneRACE study (first 160 participants) plus 1,254 subjects from 6 global collaborators. Nearly every sample came with metadata listing a de-identified subject ID, COVID-19 status, age in years and sex. Where available, HLA class I and class II types were taken from metadata supplied by the sample provider and were not determined by assay-based typing. Findings and caveats that apply to the study as a whole: The amount of clinical and demographic metadata varied by source and participant and was provided uncurated.

V drops 2 bases and J drops 0 bases, leaving 14 bases in between. The CDR3 measures 17 amino acids from cysteine to phenylalanine. Only the CDR3 region is kept as DNA, spanning 51 bases read in frame from base 1. In the germline V gene, CDR1 corresponds to MDHEN and CDR2 to SYDVKM. The sequence came from a woman between 18 and 29 years old who had been exposed to COVID-19. The specimen was PBMCs or T cells enriched from blood (not recorded which). The rearrangement joined TRBV28 to TRBJ2-4; D gene: possibly TRBD1, on 6 matching bases. The CDR3 region reads CASSLGQLRLAKNIQYF. The sequenced DNA is TGTGCCAGCAGTTTAGGACAGTTGAGACTAGCCAAAAACATTCAGTACTTC.